These 30 T cell receptor gamma chains came from one sample sequenced in a study of Vδ1+ human thymocytes. Study-wide points: Highly polyclonal TRG and TRD repertoires with Gaussian CDR3 length distributions appeared in thymus.

For these receptors, no antigen is known. Sequences come from RNA converted to cDNA by reverse transcription. Pooled V-gene forward primers with one constant-region reverse primer generated the CDR3 amplicons by multiplex PCR. TCRdb re-called the multiplex PCR reads via CATT. This repertoire shows 8,000 to 9,000 gamma-chain clones, roughly 50% found once; its top ten account for 1.4% to 1.5%. The source material was Vdelta1+ gamma-delta thymocytes from the thymus. The subset is: FACS-sorted CD3+ TCRalphabeta- TCRVdelta1+ TCRVdelta2- thymocytes. These receptors all stem from a girl less than two years old who had congenital heart surgery.

On this clone: The sample has other DNA sequences that encode this CDR3 too. The chain has TRGV9 and TRGJ1 or TRGJ2. The J gene, not given by TCRdb, was assigned here from a germline match of the nucleotide sequence. Germline V CDR1 and CDR2: GITISATS, ISYDGTV (reference sequence). J gave up 6 bases and V 0 bases, and 5 bases lay outside the gene matches. The CDR3 extends over 13 amino acids. Here the CDR3 DNA reads TGTGCCTTGTGGGAGGTGCGTGGTTATAAGAAACTCTTT. Translating it yields CALWEVRGYKKLF.

Worth noting for this clone: Other nucleotide sequences from this sample produce the same CDR3. The chain recombines TRGV5 with TRGJ1 or TRGJ2. TCRdb leaves out the J gene; it was filled in here by matching the DNA to germline. The CDR3 sequence is 14 residues long. Losses at the gene ends were 0 bases for V and 4 bases for J; bases not matched to a gene: 6. The V gene's germline CDR1 is VINAFY and CDR2 YDVSNSKD. CDR3 protein: CATWDRPGYYKKLF. CDR3 bases: TGTGCCACCTGGGACAGGCCGGGATATTATAAGAAACTCTTT.

This rearrangement joins TRGV5 to TRGJ1 or TRGJ2. TCRdb is silent on the J gene; assignment here came from matching the DNA to germline. Germline-derived CDR1 and CDR2 are VINAFY and YDVSNSKD. Trimming took 0 bases from V and 2 from J; bases not matched to a gene: 10. The CDR3 loop spans 16 amino acids. CDR3 nucleotides: TGTGCCACCTGGGACAGGCGGTCCCTTCATTATTATAAGAAACTCTTT. It encodes CATWDRRSLHYYKKLF.

The genes are TRGV4 and TRGJ1 or TRGJ2. Since TCRdb gives no J gene, matching the DNA to germline was used here to assign it. Germline assignment: CDR1 EGSTGY and CDR2 YDSYTSSV. The CDR3 has 12 residues. Trimming cost V 4 bases and J 3 bases; bases outside gene matches: 3. CDR3: CATWDFYYKKLF. In DNA form, the CDR3 reads TGTGCCACCTGGGACTTTTATTATAAGAAACTCTTT.

The genes are TRGV2 and TRGJ1 or TRGJ2. Here the J gene was assigned by germline matching of the DNA, as TCRdb has none. CDR3 size: 15 residues. Germline lookup yields CDR1 EGSNGY and CDR2 YDSYNSKV. Trimming removed 0 bases from V and 0 bases from J; junction bases left unmatched: 5. The CDR3 coding sequence is TGTGCCACCTGGGACGGGCCGTCGAATTATTATAAGAAACTCTTT. Translating it yields CATWDGPSNYYKKLF.

This chain connects TRGV2 to TRGJP2. TCRdb leaves out the J gene; it was filled in here by matching the DNA to germline. Germline CDR1 reads EGSNGY; CDR2 reads YDSYNSKV. The CDR3 has 14 amino acids. Losses at the gene ends were 0 bases for V and 11 bases for J; bases not matched to a gene: 9. CDR3 in DNA: TGTGCCACCTGGGACGGGCCGGAAGGATGGATCAAGACGTTT. It encodes CATWDGPEGWIKTF.

This sequence joins TRGV3 and TRGJ1 or TRGJ2. Because TCRdb records no J gene, it was assigned here through a match of the DNA to germline. V was clipped by 3 bases and J by 12 bases; unmatched bases: 8. There are 11 residues in the CDR3. Germline V gene data show CDR1 as VTNTFY and CDR2 as YDVSTARD (reference sequence). The CDR3 reads CATWDGPLKLF. The CDR3 bases are TGTGCCACCTGGGACGGGCCTTTGAAACTCTTT.

This clone was seen more than once but under ten times. V usage is TRGV5 and J usage is TRGJ1 or TRGJ2. TCRdb gives no J gene; it was assigned here by matching the DNA to germline. CDR3 length: 12 amino acids. V trimming: 0 bases; J trimming: 8 bases; junction bases outside the gene matches: 4. CDR1 is VINAFY, CDR2 YDVSNSKD, per germline. Here the CDR3 DNA reads TGTGCCACCTGGGACAGGCGTGATAAGAAACTCTTT. Its translation: CATWDRRDKKLF.

The sample holds a few counts of this clone. The rearrangement links TRGV4 to TRGJ1 or TRGJ2. J was trimmed by 8 bases and V by 9 bases; bases with no gene match: 7. The CDR3 runs 10 residues. Germline CDR1 is EGSTGY and CDR2 is YDSYTSSV. The DNA for the CDR3 is TGTGCCACCATTATGCATAAGAAACTCTTT. Its protein is CATIMHKKLF.

With regard to this clone: Other nucleotide sequences from this sample produce the same CDR3. The chain combines TRGV4 with TRGJ1 or TRGJ2. No J gene was available from TCRdb, and it was assigned here by a germline match of the DNA. V lost 0 bases, J lost 7 bases, and 6 bases stayed unmatched. Germline lookup yields CDR1 EGSTGY and CDR2 YDSYTSSV. The CDR3 is 13 amino acids. The CDR3 DNA follows: TGTGCCACCTGGGATGGGCTTAGCTATAAGAAACTCTTT. The encoded protein is CATWDGLSYKKLF.

The V call is TRGV2, the J call TRGJ1 or TRGJ2. There are 15 residues in the CDR3. The V gene's germline CDR1 is EGSNGY and CDR2 YDSYNSKV. V was clipped by 0 bases and J by 3 bases; unmatched bases: 8. Written as DNA, the CDR3 is TGTGCCACCTGGGACGGGCGGAGCCGTTATTATAAGAAACTCTTT. Translated, it gives CATWDGRSRYYKKLF.

This sequence joins TRGV2 and TRGJP2. The J gene is not listed in TCRdb, so it was assigned here from a DNA match to germline. Looked up from germline, CDR1 is EGSNGY and CDR2 is YDSYNSKV. The trim removed 1 base at V and 4 bases at J, leaving 6 bases unmatched. This CDR3 region has 15 residues. As DNA, the CDR3 is TGTGCCACCTGGGACGGATTACATAGTGATTGGATCAAGACGTTT. Protein: CATWDGLHSDWIKTF.

This chain uses TRGV9 with TRGJ1 or TRGJ2. TCRdb leaves out the J gene; it was filled in here by matching the DNA to germline. J was trimmed by 4 bases and V by 0 bases; bases with no gene match: 9. Per germline, CDR1 GITISATS and CDR2 ISYDGTV (reference sequence). This CDR3 comprises 15 residues. The DNA for the CDR3 is TGTGCCTTGTGGGAGGTGCAATCTGGGTATTATAAGAAACTCTTT. It encodes CALWEVQSGYYKKLF.

This chain joins TRGV5 and TRGJ1 or TRGJ2. TCRdb leaves out the J gene; it was filled in here by matching the DNA to germline. CDR1 and CDR2 from the germline V gene are VINAFY and YDVSNSKD. The CDR3 length is 14 residues. J lost 11 bases, V lost 0 bases, and 13 bases had no gene match. CDR3 amino acids: CATWDRPFGSEKLF. CDR3 bases: TGTGCCACCTGGGACAGGCCTTTTGGTTCGGAGAAACTCTTT.

This chain uses TRGV9 with TRGJP2. The J gene comes from matching the DNA to germline here; TCRdb lacks it. Germline V lookup: CDR1 GITISATS, CDR2 ISYDGTV (reference sequence). CDR3 length: 14 residues. Trimming removed 2 bases from V and 8 bases from J; junction bases left unmatched: 8. The CDR3 nucleotides are TGTGCCTTGTGGGAGGGTCCTCGGGATTGGATCAAGACGTTT. Amino acid sequence: CALWEGPRDWIKTF.

The rearrangement links TRGV9 to TRGJ1 or TRGJ2. The J gene comes from matching the DNA to germline here; TCRdb lacks it. The germline V gene encodes CDR1 GITISATS and CDR2 ISYDGTV (reference sequence). The V gene end was trimmed by 2 bases and the J gene end by 8 bases; junction bases not matched to a gene: 6. This CDR3 comprises 12 residues. The CDR3 region has the DNA TGTGCCTTGTGGGAGGCCCCAAATAAGAAACTCTTT. It encodes CALWEAPNKKLF.

For this clone: One base away lies a much larger clone, so this may be a sequencing read error. No J gene call was made, and the V gene is TRGV5. CDR1 is VINAFY, CDR2 YDVSNSKD, per germline. This CDR3 is 11 amino acids long. The chain's CDR3 is CATWDYYKKLF. The CDR3 nucleotides are TGTGCCACCTGGGATTATTATAAGAAGCTCTTT.

This chain uses TRGV4 with TRGJP2. Since TCRdb gives no J gene, matching the DNA to germline was used here to assign it. The germline CDR1 and CDR2 sequences are EGSTGY and YDSYTSSV. The CDR3 is made up of 16 amino acids. Trimming took 3 bases from V and 0 from J; bases not matched to a gene: 7. The DNA for the CDR3 is TGTGCCACCTGGGATAGACGCTATAGTAGTGATTGGATCAAGACGTTT. This translates into CATWDRRYSSDWIKTF.

The chain uses TRGV3 and TRGJ1 or TRGJ2. TCRdb offers no J gene call, so here the DNA was matched to germline to obtain one. V lost 0 bases and J lost 11; bases outside the gene matches: 10. Per germline, CDR1 VTNTFY and CDR2 YDVSTARD (reference sequence). The CDR3 loop spans 13 amino acids. This CDR3 is CATWDRRNPQKLF. CDR3 nucleotide sequence: TGTGCCACCTGGGACAGGCGAAACCCACAGAAACTCTTT.

The chain links TRGV8 to TRGJP2. TCRdb records no J gene; here it was assigned by comparing the DNA to germline. CDR1 and CDR2 from the germline V gene are VENAVY and YDSYNSRV. Trimming at V came to 3 bases and at J to 4 bases, leaving 5 bases not matched to a gene. This CDR3 has 14 amino acids. The DNA for the CDR3 is TGTGCCACCTGGGATGAGGTTAGTGATTGGATCAAGACGTTT. It is translated as CATWDEVSDWIKTF.

The chain employs TRGV9 and TRGJ1 or TRGJ2. TCRdb offers no J gene call, so here the DNA was matched to germline to obtain one. The trim removed 0 bases at V and 2 bases at J, leaving 10 bases unmatched. Germline lookup yields CDR1 GITISATS and CDR2 ISYDGTV (reference sequence). CDR3 length: 16 amino acids. The CDR3, as DNA: TGTGCCTTGTGGGAGGTGCCCCCCGAAGATTATTATAAGAAACTCTTT. Its protein is CALWEVPPEDYYKKLF.

Regarding this clone: Other DNA variants within this sample encode the same CDR3. The chain carries TRGV4 and TRGJ1 or TRGJ2. As TCRdb names no J gene, one was assigned here on the basis of a DNA match to germline. The CDR3 totals 13 residues. Trimming removed 1 base from V and 4 bases from J; junction bases left unmatched: 4. Per germline, CDR1 EGSTGY and CDR2 YDSYTSSV. The CDR3 sequence is CATWDGYYYKKLF. Here the CDR3 DNA reads TGTGCCACCTGGGATGGATACTATTATAAGAAACTCTTT.

V usage is TRGV3 and J usage is TRGJ1 or TRGJ2. Germline matching of the DNA provided the J gene here, since TCRdb leaves it blank. The CDR3 has 15 residues. V gave up 0 bases and J gave up 3 bases; unmatched junction bases: 8. Germline V gene lookup returns CDR1 VTNTFY and CDR2 YDVSTARD (reference sequence). CDR3 loop: CATWDRPGGYYKKLF. The CDR3 coding sequence is TGTGCCACCTGGGACAGGCCGGGCGGTTATTATAAGAAACTCTTT.

This clone showed up just a few times. The V gene is TRGV5, the J gene TRGJ1 or TRGJ2. Germline matching of the DNA provided the J gene here, since TCRdb leaves it blank. Germline CDR1 is VINAFY and CDR2 is YDVSNSKD. The ends lost 0 bases at V and 7 bases at J; junction bases unmatched: 9. The CDR3 runs to 14 residues. CDR3 sequence reads: CATWDRRYSYKKLF. In DNA, the CDR3 is TGTGCCACCTGGGACAGGCGGTATAGCTATAAGAAACTCTTT.

This chain uses TRGV2 with TRGJ1 or TRGJ2. Matching the DNA to germline supplied the J gene, which TCRdb does not give. The V segment lost 0 bases and the J segment 9 bases; nucleotides outside the gene matches: 14. Germline CDR1 is EGSNGY and CDR2 is YDSYNSKV. The CDR3 consists of 15 residues. The CDR3 loop is CATWDGPGYGCKKLF. CDR3 DNA: TGTGCCACCTGGGACGGGCCTGGTTATGGGTGTAAGAAACTCTTT.

The chain couples TRGV2 to TRGJ1 or TRGJ2. Here the J gene came from matching the DNA to germline, since TCRdb omits it. The V gene end was trimmed by 0 bases and the J gene end by 8 bases; junction bases not matched to a gene: 10. Germline CDR1 EGSNGY, CDR2 YDSYNSKV. The CDR3 is 14 amino acids. The CDR3 spells CATWDGPSLNKKLF. CDR3 coding DNA: TGTGCCACCTGGGACGGGCCGTCCTTGAATAAGAAACTCTTT.

This rearrangement joins TRGV3 to TRGJ1 or TRGJ2. The J gene, missing from TCRdb, was assigned here through DNA to germline matching. Germline lookup yields CDR1 VTNTFY and CDR2 YDVSTARD (reference sequence). V shed 2 bases, J shed 6 bases, and the junction held 4 bases outside the gene matches. The CDR3 has 12 amino acids. The CDR3 coding sequence is TGTGCCACCTGGGACAATGGTTATAAGAAACTCTTT. Its translation is CATWDNGYKKLF.

This chain connects TRGV5 to TRGJ1 or TRGJ2. TCRdb supplies no J gene; here it was assigned by aligning the nucleotide sequence to germline. This CDR3 region has 16 residues. Germline V lookup: CDR1 VINAFY, CDR2 YDVSNSKD. With 0 bases clipped from V and 5 bases from J, the junction kept 13 bases outside the gene matches. CDR3 sequence reads: CATWDRGPQPNYKKLF. CDR3 bases: TGTGCCACCTGGGACAGGGGTCCCCAACCGAATTATAAGAAACTCTTT.

There are a few counts of this clone. The chain is built from TRGV4 and TRGJ1 or TRGJ2. Here the J gene was assigned by germline matching of the DNA, as TCRdb has none. CDR3 length equals 12 residues. CDR1 and CDR2 (germline): EGSTGY, YDSYTSSV. With 3 bases clipped from V and 5 bases from J, the junction kept 4 bases outside the gene matches. The CDR3: CATWDINYKKLF. CDR3 in DNA: TGTGCCACCTGGGATATCAATTATAAGAAACTCTTT.

As to this clone: One junction end disagrees with the germline gene, perhaps due to a read error. This chain links TRGV9 with TRGJ1 or TRGJ2. The J gene comes from matching the DNA to germline here; TCRdb lacks it. The germline V gene encodes CDR1 GITISATS and CDR2 ISYDGTV (reference sequence). The CDR3 runs 12 residues. The CDR3 reads CALREEYYKKLF. The CDR3 coding sequence is TGTGCCTTGCGGGAGGAGTATTATAAGAAACTCTTT.